Presented here are 31 T cell receptor beta chains from one specimen sequenced in a study of T-cell memory formation after mild COVID-19. MiXCR, applied by TCRdb to the 5' RACE reads, yields one record per CDR3 protein. The sample includes around 390,000 distinct CDR3 sequences, about 17% of them seen just once. The sequencing sample was made of PBMCs or a T cell subset sorted from them (not recorded which). These receptors were taken from a man younger than 30 who had mild COVID-19 (a few samples of this study predate the infection). Cell type and time point are not known.

This chain joins TRBV20-1 and TRBJ1-2; D possibly corresponds to TRBD1 (6 bases). CDR1 DFQATT and CDR2 SNEGSKA come from the germline V gene (reference sequence). V was trimmed by 1 base and J by 5 bases, leaving 14 bases between them. There are 14 residues in the CDR3. CDR3 protein: CSARVGASLYGYTF. In DNA form, the CDR3 reads TGCAGTGCTAGAGTGGGGGCCTCGTTATATGGCTACACCTTC.

This clonotype was found a few times. The rearrangement joins TRBV20-1 to TRBJ2-1; perhaps TRBD2 as D (7 bases). The germline V and J ends were trimmed by 0 bases and 5 bases, with 17 bases remaining between them. The CDR3 covers 16 residues. The germline V gene has CDR1 DFQATT and CDR2 SNEGSKA (reference sequence). The CDR3 DNA follows: TGCAGTGCTAGAGATCGAGTGGGAGGGGGACACAATGAGCAGTTCTTC. Amino acids: CSARDRVGGGHNEQFF.

The sample holds a few counts of this clonotype. The J gene is TRBJ2-2, the V gene TRBV9; D is unresolved. Looked up from germline, CDR1 is SGDLS and CDR2 is YYNGEE. The CDR3 extends over 13 amino acids. V lost 0 bases and J 6 bases, leaving 6 bases between the germline ends. CDR3 DNA: TGTGCCAGCAGCGTAGCTGGTTCCGGGGAGCTGTTTTTT. Protein sequence: CASSVAGSGELFF.

This clonotype was detected a few times. The gene calls are TRBV14 and TRBJ1-1; the D gene is possibly TRBD1 (6 bases). V lost 2 bases and J 11 bases, leaving 15 bases between the germline ends. The CDR3 consists of 13 residues. Looked up from germline, CDR1 is SGHDN and CDR2 is FVKESK. DNA for the CDR3: TGTGCCAGCAGCCAAACTAGGGGGGCGCAGGCTTTCTTT. The encoded protein is CASSQTRGAQAFF. Full variable domain (outside the CDR3, taken from reference TRBV14 and TRBJ1-1): EAGVTQFPSHSVIEKGQTVTLRCDPISGHDNLYWYRRVMGKEIKFLLHFVKESKQDESGMPNNRFLAERTGGTYSTLKVQPAELEDSGVYFCASSQTRGAQAFFGQGTRLTVV.

This clonotype has only a few counts. The gene calls are TRBV7-3 and TRBJ2-5; 10 nucleotides match TRBD1. Germline V lookup: CDR1 SGHTA, CDR2 FQGTGA. This CDR3 has 15 amino acids. V trimming: 0 bases; J trimming: 7 bases; junction bases outside the gene matches: 5. The CDR3 DNA is TGTGCCAGCAGCTTAACAGGGACAGGGGAGACGACCCAGTACTTC. Translation: CASSLTGTGETTQYF.

This clonotype was detected only a few times. The rearrangement links TRBV7-8 to TRBJ2-7, with 7 bases aligning to TRBD1. Germline CDR1 is SGHVS and CDR2 is FQNEAQ. CDR3 length: 15 residues. V was clipped by 1 base and J by 3 bases; unmatched bases: 6. The CDR3 loop is CASSLEGTVYYEQYF. The CDR3 DNA sequence: TGTGCCAGCAGCTTAGAAGGGACAGTTTACTACGAGCAGTACTTC.

The J gene is TRBJ2-7, the V gene TRBV4-1, with a weak D call TRBD2 (5 bases). V lost 1 base and J lost 1, with 8 bases in between. Per the germline V gene, CDR1 is MGHRA and CDR2 is YSYEKL. CDR3 size: 14 residues. The CDR3 DNA is TGCGCCAGCAGCCAAGGCCCGGGGTCCTACGAGCAGTACGTC. The encoded protein is CASSQGPGSYEQYV.

This clonotype occurred once. This chain links TRBV21-1 with TRBJ2-7; the D call in the table, TRBD2, was not verified against the DNA. TRBV21-1 is termed a pseudogene. CDR3 length: 15 residues. CDR3 in DNA: TGTGCCAGCAGCCCCGGAGGCGGGATGTTGTACGAGCAGTACGTC. Translating gives CASSPGGGMLYEQYV.

In its sample, this clonotype was seen a few times. This chain links TRBV6-2 or TRBV6-3 with TRBJ2-7; D is undetermined. The germline CDR1 and CDR2 sequences are MNHEY and SVGEGT. The CDR3 extends over 15 amino acids. V lost 0 bases, J lost 3 bases, and 12 bases lay in between. The chain's CDR3 is CASSYSVSKIYEQYV. The CDR3 bases are TGTGCCAGCAGTTACTCCGTGAGTAAAATCTACGAGCAGTACGTC.

The chain is built from TRBV7-9 and TRBJ2-3; possibly TRBD2 for D (6 bases). V dropped 8 bases and J dropped 1 base, with 19 bases sitting between them. CDR3 size: 16 residues. Germline-derived CDR1 and CDR2 are SEHNR and FQNEAQ (reference sequence). CDR3 in DNA: TGTGCCAGCCGAACCGCCGGGGGAGAAGGCACAGATACGCAGTATTTT. Translated, it gives CASRTAGGEGTDTQYF. The variable domain in full, with the rest retrieved from reference TRBV7-9 and TRBJ2-3, is DTGVSQNPRHKITKRGQNVTFRCDPISEHNRLYWYRQTLGQGPEFLTYFQNEAQLEKSRLLSDRFSAERPKGSFSTLEIQRTEQGDSAMYLCASRTAGGEGTDTQYFGPGTRLTVL.

In its sample, this clonotype was seen a few times. The chain has TRBV29-1 and TRBJ1-1; TRBD1 matches at 9 bases. After removal of 4 bases from V and 5 bases from J, the junction contained 11 bases not matched to a gene. The CDR3 contains 15 residues. Germline V CDR1 and CDR2: SQVTM, ANQGSEA. CDR3 DNA: TGCAGCGTTGTTGGGGGGACAGGGCGAAGGACTGAAGCTTTCTTT. This encodes CSVVGGTGRRTEAFF. Full variable domain (missing parts from reference TRBV29-1 and TRBJ1-1): SAVISQKPSRDICQRGTSLTIQCQVDSQVTMMFWYRQQPGQSLTLIATANQGSEATYESGFVIDKFPISRPNLTFSTLTVSNMSPEDSSIYLCSVVGGTGRRTEAFFGQGTRLTVV.

J is TRBJ1-5 and V is TRBV2; D is possibly TRBD1 (5 bases). The CDR3 runs 19 residues. CDR1 is SNHLY, CDR2 FYNNEI, per germline. V was clipped by 2 bases and J by 0 bases, with 20 bases between them. The CDR3 spells CASSESLRGLRASNQPQHF. The CDR3, as DNA: TGTGCCAGCAGTGAAAGTCTAAGGGGACTGAGAGCTAGCAATCAGCCCCAGCATTTT.

V is TRBV27 and J is TRBJ1-1; D may be TRBD1 (6 bases). The CDR3 length is 14 residues. Germline CDR1 MNHEY, CDR2 SMNVEV (reference sequence). The germline V and J ends were trimmed by 3 bases and 1 base, with 9 bases remaining between them. The CDR3 DNA reads as TGTGCCAGCAGTTTTTACAGGGCGAACACTGAAGCTTTCTTT. Translated, it gives CASSFYRANTEAFF.

In its sample, this clonotype was seen a few times. The chain joins TRBV7-2 to TRBJ2-3; TRBD2 aligns across 10 bases. CDR1 is SGHTA and CDR2 is FQGNSA in the germline V gene. The CDR3 sequence is 18 residues long. V was pared by 5 bases and J by 2 bases, with 13 bases of the junction left unmatched. The CDR3 loop is CASSPRTTSGTHTDTQYF. The CDR3 nucleotides are TGTGCCAGCAGCCCGCGAACAACTAGCGGGACCCACACAGATACGCAGTATTTT. Supplemented by reference TRBV7-2 and TRBJ2-3, the full variable domain reads GAGVSQSPSNKVTEKGKDVELRCDPISGHTALYWYRQSLGQGLEFLIYFQGNSAPDKSGLPSDRFSAERTGGSVSTLTIQRTQQEDSAVYLCASSPRTTSGTHTDTQYFGPGTRLTVL.

The chain combines TRBV20-1 with TRBJ2-1; D may be TRBD1 or TRBD2 (5 bases each). V lost 5 bases, J lost 9 bases, and 20 bases lay in between. Germline V gene lookup returns CDR1 DFQATT and CDR2 SNEGSKA (reference sequence). The CDR3 is made up of 14 amino acids. CDR3 DNA: TGCAGTGCTGGGGCAGTTGGGGGTCGGCGTGAGCAGTTCTTC. Its protein is CSAGAVGGRREQFF.

The chain combines TRBV10-3 with TRBJ2-7; D unclear. Trimming took 2 bases from V and 7 from J, leaving 9 bases between them. The CDR3 runs to 12 residues. Germline V gene sequence: CDR1 ENHRY, CDR2 SYGVKD. For the CDR3, the DNA is TGTGCCATCAGTGAGATTTCGGAAGAGCAGTACTTC. Its protein is CAISEISEEQYF.

This clonotype was found a few times. This chain joins TRBV4-3 and TRBJ2-3; TRBD2 might be the D (7 bases). V was trimmed by 0 bases and J by 0 bases, leaving 19 bases between them. Per germline, CDR1 LGHNA and CDR2 YSLEER. The CDR3 length is 19 residues. CDR3 amino acids: CASSQERVAGAASTDTQYF. In DNA, the CDR3 is TGCGCCAGCAGCCAAGAGCGGGTCGCGGGGGCGGCTAGCACAGATACGCAGTATTTT.

This clonotype has at least ten counts. The rearrangement uses TRBV5-1 and TRBJ1-4; D remains ambiguous. Germline CDR1 and CDR2: SGHRS and YFSETQ. The V gene lost 2 bases and the J gene lost 3 bases, with 8 bases spanning the gap. The CDR3 has 14 residues. The chain's CDR3 is CASSLGRPNEKLFF. For the CDR3, the DNA is TGCGCCAGCAGCTTAGGACGGCCTAATGAAAAACTGTTTTTT.

This clonotype was seen at least ten times. V and J are TRBV12-3 or TRBV12-4 and TRBJ2-7; D is perhaps TRBD1 or TRBD2 (6 bases each). This CDR3 has 13 amino acids. V was clipped by 3 bases and J by 7 bases, with 13 bases between them. The CDR3 DNA is TGTGCCAGCAGTTTCTGGGGGGCAGGGGAGCAGTACTTC. It codes for CASSFWGAGEQYF.

V gene TRBV6-1 combines with J gene TRBJ2-5; D may be TRBD1 (6 bases). This CDR3 has 16 residues. Germline loops: CDR1 MNHNS, CDR2 SASEGT. The V gene lost 4 bases and the J gene lost 4 bases, with 19 bases spanning the gap. CDR3: CASSVTQARGGETQYF. CDR3 DNA: TGTGCCAGCAGTGTAACCCAGGCCAGGGGCGGAGAGACCCAGTACTTC.

The chain couples TRBV5-1 to TRBJ2-1; 7 bases are shared with TRBD2. Per the germline V gene, CDR1 is SGHRS and CDR2 is YFSETQ. The CDR3 consists of 18 residues. J lost 0 bases, V lost 1 base, and 10 bases had no gene match. The CDR3, as DNA: TGCGCCAGCAGCTTGATGTCTAGCGGTGGGAGCTCCTACAATGAGCAGTTCTTC. Encoded protein: CASSLMSSGGSSYNEQFF.

Many counts were recorded for this clonotype. The chain joins TRBV20-1 to TRBJ1-1; unclear D gene. Trimming stripped 2 bases from V and 0 bases from J, with 1 base between. In germline, CDR1 is DFQATT, CDR2 SNEGSKA (reference sequence). The CDR3 is 11 amino acids. As DNA, the CDR3 is TGCAGTGCTAGAATGAACACTGAAGCTTTCTTT. It specifies CSARMNTEAFF.

This clonotype has just a few counts. The V gene is TRBV4-1, the J gene TRBJ2-3; D uncertain. Trimming left V 1 base short and J 5 bases short, with 16 bases between. The CDR3 has 16 amino acids. CDR1 and CDR2 from the germline V gene are MGHRA and YSYEKL. CDR3 protein: CASSQVLAGLRDTQYF. The DNA of the CDR3 is TGCGCCAGCAGCCAAGTCTTAGCTGGGCTTAGAGATACGCAGTATTTT.

This chain uses TRBV7-6 with TRBJ2-7; TRBD1 might be the D (7 bases). Per germline, CDR1 SGHVS and CDR2 FNYEAQ. CDR3 size: 15 residues. Deletions cut 0 bases from V and 5 bases from J, with 14 bases between. This CDR3 is CASSLAAGGSDEQYF. The DNA of the CDR3 is TGTGCCAGCAGCTTAGCAGCAGGGGGGTCCGACGAGCAGTACTTC.

This clonotype appeared once. For the CDR3, the DNA is TGCAGTGCCAGGGACAGGCACTATGGCTACACCTTC. This encodes CSARDRHYGYTF. The V gene is TRBV20-1, the J gene TRBJ1-2, with 8 nucleotides matching TRBD1. The trim removed 6 bases at V and 3 bases at J, leaving 3 bases unmatched. Germline V gene sequence: CDR1 DFQATT, CDR2 SNEGSKA (reference sequence). This CDR3 is 12 amino acids long.

This clonotype was counted between two and nine times. The V call is TRBV4-1, the J call TRBJ2-3; D might be TRBD1 (6 bases). Trimming pared 4 bases from V and 0 bases from J, leaving 26 bases between. Germline CDR1 MGHRA, CDR2 YSYEKL. CDR3 size: 20 residues. CDR3 amino acids: CASSRTLTTGFRSSTDTQYF. The CDR3 DNA reads as TGCGCCAGCAGCCGAACGCTGACCACAGGGTTTAGATCTAGCACAGATACGCAGTATTTT.

V gene TRBV20-1 combines with J gene TRBJ2-4; D is unclear. V lost 1 base and J 9 bases, leaving 7 bases between the germline ends. The CDR3 sequence is 11 residues long. The germline V gene encodes CDR1 DFQATT and CDR2 SNEGSKA (reference sequence). This CDR3 is CSARVRSIQYF. As DNA, the CDR3 is TGCAGTGCTAGAGTCCGAAGCATTCAGTACTTC.

This clonotype turned up a few times. The rearrangement uses TRBV10-1 and TRBJ1-1; D remains unclear. The CDR3 spans 13 residues. Germline V gene data show CDR1 as WNHNN and CDR2 as SYGVQD (reference sequence). V gave up 6 bases and J gave up 1 base, with 9 bases separating them. CDR3 protein: CASRRNRNTEAFF. The CDR3 nucleotides read TGCGCCAGCAGGCGGAACAGGAACACTGAAGCTTTCTTT.

This clonotype was seen only a few times. V and J are TRBV6-2 or TRBV6-3 and TRBJ1-1, with 7 bases that match TRBD1. With V trimmed by 10 bases and J by 6 bases, 5 bases remained unmatched. The CDR3 consists of 11 residues. In germline, CDR1 is MNHEY, CDR2 SVGEGT. Here the CDR3 DNA reads TGTGCCATCCAGACAGGGTCTGAAGCTTTCTTT. The encoded protein is CAIQTGSEAFF.

This clonotype has just a few counts. The chain employs TRBV7-9 and TRBJ2-3; D may be TRBD2 (6 bases). Germline V gene lookup returns CDR1 SEHNR and CDR2 FQNEAQ (reference sequence). V was trimmed by 6 bases and J by 4 bases, leaving 17 bases between them. The CDR3 totals 15 residues. The CDR3 region has the DNA TGTGCCAGCAGAGCCGGTCTTAAGCGGGCAGATACGCAGTATTTT. It is translated as CASRAGLKRADTQYF.

In its sample, this clonotype was seen a few times. The chain recombines TRBV7-9 with TRBJ2-1; 7 bases fit TRBD2. This CDR3 region has 14 residues. V lost 8 bases and J lost 2; bases outside the gene matches: 6. The germline CDR1 and CDR2 sequences are SEHNR and FQNEAQ (reference sequence). In nucleotides, the CDR3 is TGTGCCAGCCGGGGGGTGGGACCCTACAATGAGCAGTTCTTC. Amino acid sequence: CASRGVGPYNEQFF.